One sample yielded the 24 T cell receptor beta chains listed below, sequenced in a study of shared clonotypes between healthy human individuals. Clones were sequenced by immunoSEQ multiplex PCR, and TCRdb holds only the in-frame ones, with some missing. Of some 2,500,000 clones in the sample, roughly 93% were seen once. Sequenced input: naive CD4+ T cells from PBMCs. Sample subset: CD45RA+ positively selected. These receptors were taken from a man younger than 35 in good health. Some clones in this sample may be carry-over from other donors' samples.

The chain couples TRBV15 to TRBJ2-7, with TRBD2 matching over 9 bases. The CDR3 runs 14 residues. Germline trimming cut 9 bases from V and 2 bases from J; bases unmatched to any gene: 8. Looked up from germline, CDR1 is LNHNV and CDR2 is YYDKDF (reference sequence). This CDR3 is CATKASGATYEQYF. Here the CDR3 DNA reads TGTGCCACAAAAGCTAGCGGGGCTACCTACGAGCAGTACTTC.

The rearrangement joins TRBV4-1 to TRBJ1-5; D is perhaps TRBD1 (6 bases). CDR1 and CDR2 (germline): MGHRA, YSYEKL. Trimming left V 1 base short and J 7 bases short, with 17 bases between. The CDR3 is 16 residues long. Here the CDR3 reads CASSQGGGRGGQPQHF. In DNA form, the CDR3 reads TGCGCCAGCAGCCAAGGGGGTGGCAGGGGCGGCCAGCCCCAGCATTTT.

V gene TRBV10-1 combines with J gene TRBJ2-2, with 9 bases that match TRBD2. CDR3 length: 16 residues. Per germline, CDR1 WNHNN and CDR2 SYGVQD (reference sequence). J gave up 4 bases and V 4 bases, and 7 bases lay outside the gene matches. Here the CDR3 reads CASSGLAGAGTGELFF. CDR3 coding DNA: TGCGCCAGCAGTGGATTAGCGGGAGCGGGCACCGGGGAGCTGTTTTTT.

The chain is built from TRBV6-5 and TRBJ1-1, with TRBD1 matching over 7 bases. V was clipped by 4 bases and J by 0 bases; unmatched bases: 5. This CDR3 contains 15 residues. CDR1 and CDR2 (germline): MNHEY, SVGAGI. The CDR3 DNA reads TGTGCCAGCAGTTCCCGGGACAGCATGAACACTGAAGCTTTCTTT. Amino acids: CASSSRDSMNTEAFF.

CDR3 DNA: TGTGCCAGCAGTGACTCTTTCTATGGCTACACCTTC. It is translated as CASSDSFYGYTF. The chain recombines TRBV6-4 with TRBJ1-2, with D unresolved. Germline CDR1 and CDR2: MRHNA and SNTAGT. V was cut by 0 bases and J by 4 bases, with 3 bases left in between. The CDR3 length is 12 residues.

The chain recombines TRBV10-3 with TRBJ1-3; no clear D. With 11 bases removed from V and 0 bases from J, the gap between germline ends came to 17 bases. The germline V gene has CDR1 ENHRY and CDR2 SYGVKD. The CDR3 is made up of 15 amino acids. DNA for the CDR3: TGTGCCGCCAGAGGCGACGGCTCCTCTGGAAACACCATATATTTT. Translation gives CAARGDGSSGNTIYF.

Comments on this clone: The sample holds other DNA sequences that translate to the same CDR3. This chain links TRBV7-9 with TRBJ2-2, with D unclear. Germline CDR1 SEHNR, CDR2 FQNEAQ (reference sequence). The CDR3 runs to 12 residues. Trimming took 5 bases from V and 2 from J, leaving 3 bases between them. The CDR3, as DNA: TGTGCCAGCAGCCTAAACACCGGGGAGCTGTTTTTT. Its translation is CASSLNTGELFF. Full variable domain (missing parts from reference TRBV7-9 and TRBJ2-2): DTGVSQNPRHKITKRGQNVTFRCDPISEHNRLYWYRQTLGQGPEFLTYFQNEAQLEKSRLLSDRFSAERPKGSFSTLEIQRTEQGDSAMYLCASSLNTGELFFGEGSRLTVL.

This chain links TRBV5-4 with TRBJ2-2; 8 bases are a match to TRBD1. This CDR3 spans 15 amino acids. CDR1 and CDR2 from the germline V gene are SGHNT and YYREEE (reference sequence). Trimming removed 0 bases from V and 5 bases from J; junction bases left unmatched: 3. CDR3 nucleotides: TGTGCCAGCAGCTTGGCAGGGGGCGCTACCGGGGAGCTGTTTTTT. Translated: CASSLAGGATGELFF.

The chain combines TRBV14 with TRBJ2-7; maybe TRBD2 (6 bases). V was trimmed by 8 bases and J by 4 bases, leaving 12 bases between them. This CDR3 is built from 12 residues. The germline V gene has CDR1 SGHDN and CDR2 FVKESK. This CDR3 is CASGRSDYEQYF. The CDR3 coding sequence is TGTGCCAGCGGGAGGTCCGATTACGAGCAGTACTTC.

The rearrangement joins TRBV4-3 to TRBJ1-4; D possibly corresponds to TRBD1 (5 bases). V was shortened by 4 bases and J by 4 bases, with 10 bases between the two germline ends. Germline CDR1 and CDR2: LGHNA and YSLEER. The CDR3 totals 14 residues. Here the CDR3 DNA reads TGCGCCAGCAGCCCCGGGACCCTTAATGAAAAACTGTTTTTT. Encoded protein: CASSPGTLNEKLFF.

V usage is TRBV28 and J usage is TRBJ1-3; TRBD1 might be the D (6 bases). Germline CDR1 reads MDHEN; CDR2 reads SYDVKM. CDR3 size: 14 residues. Trimming removed 5 bases at V and 5 bases at J, with 13 bases between. The CDR3 spells CASSLTGSRNTIYF. Here the CDR3 DNA reads TGTGCCAGCAGTCTAACAGGGTCCAGAAACACCATATATTTT.

This chain uses TRBV2 with TRBJ1-4, with 7 bases that match TRBD1. Unmatched junction bases numbered 6, after V lost 5 bases and J lost 6 bases. Germline V gene sequence: CDR1 SNHLY, CDR2 FYNNEI. The CDR3 spans 14 residues. The DNA for the CDR3 is TGTGCCAGCAGTTACAGGGGCAGGGATGAAAAACTGTTTTTT. It is translated as CASSYRGRDEKLFF.

This chain links TRBV10-3 with TRBJ1-5, with D tentatively TRBD1 (6 bases). Trimming took off 0 bases at V and 7 bases at J, with 16 bases between the two ends. CDR3 length: 16 residues. Germline lookup yields CDR1 ENHRY and CDR2 SYGVKD. DNA of the CDR3: TGTGCCATCAGTGAGTCGAAGGGGGAAATGGGACAGCCCCAGCATTTT. Translating it yields CAISESKGEMGQPQHF.

V is TRBV2 and J is TRBJ1-2; 11 bases agree with TRBD1. Germline-derived CDR1 and CDR2 are SNHLY and FYNNEI. This CDR3 comprises 15 residues. V dropped 9 bases and J dropped 0; count of bases not matched to a gene: 6. Here the CDR3 DNA reads TGTGCCAGTCGGGACAGGGGGGACCCTAACTATGGCTACACCTTC. Protein product: CASRDRGDPNYGYTF.

This clone was seen a single time. The genes are TRBV28 and TRBJ1-2, with D perhaps matching TRBD1 (5 bases). The CDR3 runs to 13 residues. V lost 5 bases and J lost 2, with 9 bases in between. The germline V gene encodes CDR1 MDHEN and CDR2 SYDVKM. The CDR3 coding sequence is TGTGCCAGCAGTCAAGGGGTAAACTATGGCTACACCTTC. Translation: CASSQGVNYGYTF.

The V and J genes are TRBV30 and TRBJ2-7; the match to TRBD1 covers 11 bases. The length of the CDR3 is 15 residues. In germline, CDR1 is GTSNPN, CDR2 SVGIG (reference sequence). Trimming at V came to 0 bases and at J to 4 bases, leaving 5 bases not matched to a gene. The CDR3: CAWSVGTGGRYEQYF. CDR3 nucleotide sequence: TGTGCCTGGAGTGTGGGGACAGGGGGTCGGTACGAGCAGTACTTC.

The chain carries TRBV28 and TRBJ1-1; 9 bases match TRBD1. The CDR3 contains 16 residues. Germline loops: CDR1 MDHEN, CDR2 SYDVKM. V was pared by 6 bases and J by 0 bases, with 8 bases of the junction left unmatched. The CDR3 DNA sequence: TGTGCCAGCAGAGGGATCGGGACAGGGATGAACACTGAAGCTTTCTTT. As protein: CASRGIGTGMNTEAFF.

The genes are TRBV7-8 and TRBJ2-3, with no clear D. V was clipped by 2 bases and J by 7 bases, with 16 bases between them. The V gene's germline CDR1 is SGHVS and CDR2 FQNEAQ. CDR3 length: 15 amino acids. The CDR3 DNA follows: TGTGCCAGCAGCTTAAGGTCTACAGAATTTAATACGCAGTATTTT. Protein sequence: CASSLRSTEFNTQYF.

A single count supports this clone. This chain uses TRBV15 with TRBJ1-2; D call uncertain. Per the germline V gene, CDR1 is LNHNV and CDR2 is YYDKDF (reference sequence). Trimming left V 1 base short and J 3 bases short, with 12 bases between. The CDR3 totals 15 residues. The CDR3 loop is CATSRVTDGDYGYTF. In nucleotides, the CDR3 is TGTGCCACCAGCAGAGTGACGGACGGCGACTATGGCTACACCTTC.

The V call is TRBV4-2, the J call TRBJ2-3; TRBD2 matches at 14 bases. CDR3 length: 17 residues. J gave up 1 base and V 5 bases, and 5 bases lay outside the gene matches. From germline, CDR1 is LGHNA and CDR2 YNFKEQ. CDR3 loop: CASSSGLAGGGTDTQYF. In DNA form, the CDR3 reads TGTGCCAGCAGCTCCGGACTAGCGGGAGGTGGCACAGATACGCAGTATTTT.

CDR3 sequence (DNA): TGTGCCAGCAGTTTATTTCAGGGTGGGAGGAGATACACTGAAGCTTTCTTT. Protein: CASSLFQGGRRYTEAFF. The J gene is TRBJ1-1, the V gene TRBV28; the D gene is possibly TRBD1 (5 bases). CDR3 length equals 17 residues. Germline V gives CDR1 MDHEN, CDR2 SYDVKM. V dropped 1 base and J dropped 3 bases, with 18 bases sitting between them.

For this clone: The sample contains more than one DNA sequence encoding this CDR3. V and J are TRBV7-2 and TRBJ2-5; D might be TRBD1 or TRBD2, each matching 6 bases. CDR1 and CDR2 (germline): SGHTA, FQGNSA. The CDR3 runs to 14 residues. The V gene lost 6 bases and the J gene lost 0 bases, with 11 bases spanning the gap. The CDR3 here is CASRRGGNQETQYF. The CDR3 DNA is TGTGCCAGCAGGAGAGGGGGGAACCAAGAGACCCAGTACTTC.

The rearrangement links TRBV4-2 to TRBJ2-3, with TRBD2 matching 9 bases. Germline CDR1 is LGHNA and CDR2 is YNFKEQ. This CDR3 contains 16 residues. V was clipped by 4 bases and J by 5 bases; unmatched bases: 10. In nucleotides, the CDR3 is TGTGCCAGCAGCCGGAATAGCGGGGGAGACTTAGATACGCAGTATTTT. Translation: CASSRNSGGDLDTQYF.

This clone appeared a few times. In DNA form, the CDR3 reads TGCGCCAGCAGCTTGAATCCCAACGGGGCCTACGAGCAGTACTTC. It is translated as CASSLNPNGAYEQYF. V is TRBV5-1 and J is TRBJ2-7; D might be TRBD2 (5 bases). The CDR3 sequence is 15 residues long. Looked up from germline, CDR1 is SGHRS and CDR2 is YFSETQ. Trimming cost V 1 base and J 2 bases, with 13 bases left between them. The full variable domain, with the rest looked up from reference TRBV5-1 and TRBJ2-7, is KAGVTQTPRYLIKTRGQQVTLSCSPISGHRSVSWYQQTPGQGLQFLFEYFSETQRNKGNFPGRFSGRQFSNSRSEMNVSTLELGDSALYLCASSLNPNGAYEQYFGPGTRLTVT.